Presented here are 14 T cell receptor beta chains from one specimen sequenced in a study of siplizumab effects on memory and regulatory T cells. The cells of the mixed lymphocyte reaction underwent an approximately six-day coculture at 37°C. Their specific antigens are unknown. Here immunoSEQ multiplex PCR was the method, and the copy in TCRdb shows in-frame clones only, minus some. The data contain fewer than 20,000 clones, roughly 51% of them singletons. The source material was CFSE-low (dividing) CD4+ T cells sorted from an allogeneic mixed lymphocyte reaction. Source of these receptors: a human donor in good health; the cells came from an allogeneic mixed lymphocyte reaction.

This clone rates as medium-sized. V is TRBV27 and J is TRBJ2-1, with 13 bases matching TRBD2. V lost 5 bases to trimming and J lost 8 bases; unmatched junction nucleotides: 12. The CDR3 spans 17 residues. The germline V gene has CDR1 MNHEY and CDR2 SMNVEV (reference sequence). The CDR3 spells CASSQPILAGGPDEQFF. The CDR3, as DNA: TGTGCCAGCAGTCAACCAATACTAGCGGGGGGGCCCGATGAGCAGTTCTTC.

V and J are TRBV28 and TRBJ1-5; weak D call: TRBD1 (5 bases). The length of the CDR3 is 15 residues. CDR1 is MDHEN and CDR2 is SYDVKM in the germline V gene. The ends were cut back, 3 bases at V and 3 bases at J, with 12 bases in the middle. The CDR3 DNA reads as TGTGCCAGCAGTTTCATGGGGCAGGTCAATCAGCCCCAGCATTTT. Encoded protein: CASSFMGQVNQPQHF.

This clone has a handful of counts. V gene TRBV4-1 combines with J gene TRBJ2-6; the D is unclear. CDR1 and CDR2 (germline): MGHRA, YSYEKL. The V end was cut by 3 bases, the J end by 0 bases, with 3 bases between. The CDR3 is 14 amino acids. In nucleotides, the CDR3 is TGCGCCAGCAGCCACGCCTCTGGGGCCAACGTCCTGACTTTC. It is translated as CASSHASGANVLTF.

V usage is TRBV5-6 and J usage is TRBJ1-5; D gene uncertain. V lost 5 bases and J lost 6, with 6 bases in between. CDR3 length equals 11 residues. Germline V gene sequence: CDR1 SGHDT, CDR2 YYEEEE. This chain's CDR3 is CASRGGQPQHF. In DNA form, the CDR3 reads TGTGCCAGCAGGGGAGGTCAGCCCCAGCATTTT.

The CDR3 DNA follows: TGTGCCAGCTCACCAAGCGCGCAAGAGACCCAGTACTTC. Protein sequence: CASSPSAQETQYF. V is TRBV18 and J is TRBJ2-5; D not resolved. Trimming removed 2 bases at V and 2 bases at J, with 6 bases between. The CDR3 covers 13 residues. The germline CDR1 and CDR2 sequences are KGHSH and LQKENI.

With regard to this clone: Other DNA sequences from this sample encode an identical CDR3 as well. This chain's CDR3 is CASSLGGPYEQYF. The CDR3 DNA is TGTGCCAGCAGCTTGGGGGGCCCCTACGAGCAGTACTTC. This chain uses TRBV7-9 with TRBJ2-7; D may match TRBD1 or TRBD2 (6 bases each). V was trimmed by 3 bases and J by 2 bases, leaving 8 bases between them. The CDR3 is 13 residues long. The germline V gene encodes CDR1 SEHNR and CDR2 FQNEAQ (reference sequence).

The chain recombines TRBV11-2 with TRBJ1-2; D is uncertain. The CDR3 runs 12 residues. Germline V gene data show CDR1 as SGHAT and CDR2 as FQNNGV. Trimming removed 0 bases at V and 5 bases at J, with 4 bases between. The CDR3 sequence is CASSLDRYGYTF. The CDR3 DNA reads as TGTGCCAGCAGCTTAGACAGATATGGCTACACCTTC. The full variable domain, with the rest looked up from reference TRBV11-2 and TRBJ1-2, is EAGVAQSPRYKIIEKRQSVAFWCNPISGHATLYWYQQILGQGPKLLIQFQNNGVVDDSQLPKDRFSAERLKGVDSTLKIQPAKLEDSAVYLCASSLDRYGYTFGSGTRLTVV.

This clone was recorded a few times. The chain joins TRBV21-1 to TRBJ1-5. TRBV21-1 is listed as a pseudogene. The CDR3 length is 16 residues. CDR3 in amino acids: CASSRGRDGSNQPQHF. CDR3 in DNA: TGTGCCAGCAGCAGGGGGCGGGATGGGAGCAATCAGCCCCAGCATTTT.

The sample holds one count of this clone. The chain employs TRBV19 and TRBJ1-2, with 7 bases matching TRBD1. The germline CDR1 and CDR2 sequences are LNHDA and SQIVND (reference sequence). This CDR3 has 12 residues. The trim removed 6 bases at V and 8 bases at J, leaving 6 bases unmatched. CDR3 protein: CASRGTDGGYTF. The DNA of the CDR3 is TGTGCCAGTAGAGGGACAGATGGCGGCTACACCTTC.

V and J are TRBV7-2 and TRBJ1-1; 11 nucleotides align to TRBD1. The junction had 2 bases not matched to a gene; V was cut back by 5 bases and J by 3 bases. This CDR3 region has 14 residues. The germline V gene has CDR1 SGHTA and CDR2 FQGNSA. The CDR3 sequence is CASSLDRGHTEAFF. The CDR3, as DNA: TGTGCCAGCAGCCTGGACAGGGGGCACACTGAAGCTTTCTTT. Full variable domain (rest looked up from reference TRBV7-2 and TRBJ1-1): GAGVSQSPSNKVTEKGKDVELRCDPISGHTALYWYRQSLGQGLEFLIYFQGNSAPDKSGLPSDRFSAERTGGSVSTLTIQRTQQEDSAVYLCASSLDRGHTEAFFGQGTRLTVV.

V usage is TRBV9 and J usage is TRBJ1-3; 7 bases align to TRBD1. The ends lost 4 bases at V and 4 bases at J; junction bases unmatched: 8. Germline CDR1 is SGDLS and CDR2 is YYNGEE. The CDR3 loop spans 15 amino acids. The CDR3 sequence: CASSHGTAYGNTIYF. The DNA of the CDR3 is TGTGCCAGCAGCCACGGGACAGCCTACGGAAACACCATATATTTT.

This chain connects TRBV28 to TRBJ1-5; 9 bases align to TRBD1. The CDR3 is 19 residues long. V dropped 5 bases and J dropped 0; count of bases not matched to a gene: 14. CDR1 and CDR2 from the germline V gene are MDHEN and SYDVKM. Here the CDR3 reads CASSGPSGQGVGSNQPQHF. In nucleotides, the CDR3 is TGTGCCAGCAGTGGGCCTTCGGGACAGGGTGTGGGTAGCAATCAGCCCCAGCATTTT.

The chain links TRBV2 to TRBJ1-5, with 7 bases fitting TRBD1. This CDR3 is 15 amino acids long. The J segment lost 0 bases and the V segment lost 1 base, leaving 0 bases of the junction unmatched. CDR1 and CDR2 (germline): SNHLY, FYNNEI. CDR3 nucleotide sequence: TGTGCCAGCAGTGAAGGGGACAGTAGCAATCAGCCCCAGCATTTT. Protein sequence: CASSEGDSSNQPQHF. The full variable domain, in which reference TRBV2 and TRBJ1-5 provide the parts outside the CDR3, is EPEVTQTPSHQVTQMGQEVILRCVPISNHLYFYWYRQILGQKVEFLVSFYNNEISEKSEIFDDQFSVERPDGSNFTLKIRSTKLEDSAMYFCASSEGDSSNQPQHFGDGTRLSIL.

The chain combines TRBV5-4 with TRBJ2-5; a weak D match, TRBD2 (5 bases). The CDR3 length is 15 residues. Trimming cost V 0 bases and J 2 bases, with 11 bases left between them. CDR1 is SGHNT, CDR2 YYREEE, per germline (reference sequence). CDR3 DNA: TGTGCCAGCAGCTTGGGTGTGGGCGGGCAAGAGACCCAGTACTTC. Translation gives CASSLGVGGQETQYF.